The T cell receptor beta chain described here comes from a study of blood T cell repertoires in COVID-19. Study information: The origin of the acute and convalescent COVID-19 samples was the United States, Italy and Spain. T cells, B-cell-depleted T cells, or PBMCs provided the cDNA or gDNA that served as material.

The CDR3 loop spans 16 amino acids. CDR1 is SQVTM and CDR2 is ANQGSEA in the germline V gene. V was cut by 1 base and J by 2 bases, with 14 bases left in between. Authors' data handling: The assay estimated nucleated cells by amplifying reference gene primers. TCRdb's copy holds only in-frame clones and misses some; the assay was immunoSEQ multiplex PCR. That table gives V, J and clone size, and the DNA gave D and trimming. This table has under 100,000 clones, 80% to 90% appearing once. Sequenced sample: peripheral blood. The sequence was obtained from a man between 50 and 59 years old with active COVID-19. The J gene is TRBJ2-2, the V gene TRBV29-1; D call uncertain. CDR3 sequence (DNA): TGCAGCGTTGAAGCTTTCGCCCAGTCTAACACCGGGGAGCTGTTTTTT. It specifies CSVEAFAQSNTGELFF.